The present TCR beta chain was sequenced within a study of vaccination effects on CD4 cells after COVID-19. The assay was immunoSEQ multiplex PCR, and TCRdb's table has in-frame clones only and misses some. The sample consists of roughly 25,000 clones, about 71% of them appearing once. This CDR3 contains 15 residues. CDR1 and CDR2 (germline): SGHNT, YYREEE (reference sequence). Trimming at V came to 9 bases and at J to 4 bases, leaving 11 bases not matched to a gene. Comment on this clone: Its antigen remains unidentified.

Antigen-specific CD4+ T cells were first expanded with viral peptide pools by the ViraFEST assay and only then sequenced. Upon completion of around ten days in culture, CD4+ T cells were isolated. People in the vaccine group had not been infected with SARS-CoV-2 before, and their nucleocapsid antibodies were negative. This chain connects TRBV5-4 to TRBJ2-2, with 8 bases fitting TRBD2. This TCR came from a human donor who received a COVID-19 vaccine. Sequencing was performed on CD4+ T cells from PBMCs cultured with HCoV-OC43 spike peptides, taken before COVID-19 vaccination. Subset meaning: HCoV-OC43 spike overlapping peptide pool stimulation. The CDR3 region has the DNA TGTGCCACCAGGGTCGGGGGGGCAGGCACCGGGGAGCTGTTTTTT. This sequence encodes CATRVGGAGTGELFF.